These 19 T cell receptor beta chains originate from one sample sequenced in a study of early T cells in non-severe SARS-CoV-2 infection (dated by TCRdb to the early 2020s). Library preparation employed 5' RACE. Sequencing relied on a NextSeq 500. TCRdb trimmed public reads at Q25 via fastp, called clones via MiXCR and kept in-frame beta chains. Identical CDR3 protein sequences are pooled into one entry, listed with their most common genes and DNA. The sample table records around 70,000 distinct CDR3 sequences; around 9.9% of these occur just once. The top ten clonotypes cover around 6.4% of the sample. Sequenced: whole blood. Source of these receptors: an adult who was a healthcare worker with PCR-confirmed SARS-CoV-2 infection or an uninfected control (not recorded which).

This clonotype was seen only a few times. V is TRBV5-4 and J is TRBJ2-5, with no clear D. Germline V gene sequence: CDR1 SGHNT, CDR2 YYREEE (reference sequence). CDR3 length equals 14 residues. The germline V and J ends were trimmed by 5 bases and 2 bases, with 13 bases remaining between them. The CDR3 reads CASSLAWGQETQYF. In DNA form, the CDR3 reads TGTGCCAGCAGTCTGGCCTGGGGACAAGAGACCCAGTACTTC.

The rearrangement joins TRBV29-1 to TRBJ2-1; D might be TRBD2 (5 bases). The CDR3 is 13 residues long. Germline V lookup: CDR1 SQVTM, CDR2 ANQGSEA. Trimming stripped 4 bases from V and 0 bases from J, with 7 bases between. The CDR3 DNA reads TGCAGCGTTGCCGGGAACTCCTACAATGAGCAGTTCTTC. Its protein product is CSVAGNSYNEQFF.

A few counts support this clonotype. This chain links TRBV28 with TRBJ2-1; 7 bases fit TRBD1. Trimming took 2 bases from V and 10 from J; bases not matched to a gene: 5. Per germline, CDR1 MDHEN and CDR2 SYDVKM. The CDR3 totals 13 residues. Here the CDR3 reads CASSLVLGGEQFF. DNA of the CDR3: TGTGCCAGCAGTTTAGTCTTAGGGGGCGAGCAGTTCTTC.

V and J are TRBV20-1 and TRBJ2-2; 11 nucleotides line up with TRBD2. Losses at the gene ends were 3 bases for V and 6 bases for J; bases not matched to a gene: 3. This CDR3 region has 14 residues. Germline CDR1 and CDR2: DFQATT and SNEGSKA (reference sequence). CDR3 bases: TGCAGTGCTAGTAGCGGGAGGGCCGCCGGGGAGCTGTTTTTT. Protein: CSASSGRAAGELFF.

The chain carries TRBV6-1 and TRBJ1-5; maybe TRBD1 (6 bases). Per germline, CDR1 MNHNS and CDR2 SASEGT. V shed 3 bases and J shed 10 bases, with 19 bases lying between them. This CDR3 spans 15 amino acids. This CDR3 is CASSEGTYRVGPQHF. CDR3 coding DNA: TGTGCCAGCAGTGAGGGAACGTACAGGGTTGGACCCCAGCATTTT.

By share, this clonotype counts as medium-sized. At one end, the junction sequence differs from germline, possibly due to a read error. The V call is TRBV5-1, the J call TRBJ2-1, with D unclear. The CDR3 has 12 amino acids. Germline CDR1 SGHRS, CDR2 YFSETQ. The CDR3 is CASSLAGNEQFF. The CDR3 nucleotides are TGTGCCAGCAGTTTAGCCGGGAATGAGCAGTTCTTC.

This clonotype was observed a handful of times. The chain has TRBV12-3 or TRBV12-4 and TRBJ1-5, with 7 bases matching TRBD1. This CDR3 region has 14 residues. V shed 6 bases and J 4 bases; nucleotides not matched to a gene: 6. CDR3 nucleotide sequence: TGTGCCAGCAGCCCTTCAGGGGGTAATCAGCCCCAGCATTTT. This sequence encodes CASSPSGGNQPQHF.

This clonotype was observed many times. This chain uses TRBV6-2 or TRBV6-3 with TRBJ2-7; the D call may be TRBD1 or TRBD2 (5 bases each). Trimming stripped 5 bases from V and 4 bases from J, with 12 bases between. The CDR3 runs to 13 residues. Germline-derived CDR1 and CDR2 are MNHEY and SVGEGT. The CDR3 nucleotides read TGTGCCAGCAGTCCCCGGGACCCATACGAGCAGTACTTC. This codes for CASSPRDPYEQYF.

The rearrangement links TRBV20-1 to TRBJ2-1; D ambiguous. Trimming left V 5 bases short and J 7 bases short, with 6 bases between. This CDR3 spans 10 amino acids. Per the germline V gene, CDR1 is DFQATT and CDR2 is SNEGSKA (reference sequence). The CDR3 loop reads CSALRNEQFF. The CDR3, as DNA: TGCAGTGCTCTACGGAATGAGCAGTTCTTC.

This clonotype showed up many times. V is TRBV20-1 and J is TRBJ2-3; a weak D match, TRBD2 (6 bases). Germline V gene lookup returns CDR1 DFQATT and CDR2 SNEGSKA (reference sequence). The CDR3 length is 13 residues. Trimming took 7 bases from V and 2 from J, leaving 13 bases between them. The DNA of the CDR3 is TGCAGTGTAGGGCTAGCGTTCACAGATACGCAGTATTTT. Its translation is CSVGLAFTDTQYF.

This clonotype was picked up a small number of times. V and J are TRBV28 and TRBJ2-3; 7 nucleotides match TRBD2. CDR3 length: 19 residues. The V gene's germline CDR1 is MDHEN and CDR2 SYDVKM. Trimming at V came to 5 bases and at J to 7 bases, leaving 24 bases not matched to a gene. The CDR3 sequence is CASSLKAGRGFKTIYTQYF. CDR3 DNA sequence: TGTGCCAGCAGTCTTAAAGCGGGAAGGGGATTTAAAACAATTTATACGCAGTATTTT.

This chain links TRBV7-9 with TRBJ1-1, with D possibly being TRBD1 (5 bases). The CDR3 consists of 13 residues. Germline V gives CDR1 SEHNR, CDR2 FQNEAQ (reference sequence). V was shortened by 6 bases and J by 6 bases, with 14 bases between the two germline ends. The CDR3 nucleotides are TGTGCCAGCAGATCTGAATGGGGACCTGAAGCTTTCTTT. Amino acid sequence: CASRSEWGPEAFF.

V is TRBV5-1 and J is TRBJ2-3; 7 bases agree with TRBD2. V lost 0 bases to trimming and J lost 4 bases; unmatched junction nucleotides: 5. CDR1 is SGHRS, CDR2 YFSETQ, per germline. The CDR3 consists of 15 residues. Written as DNA, the CDR3 is TGCGCCAGCAGCTTGGTGGGGGGGAGCCCAGATACGCAGTATTTT. It is translated as CASSLVGGSPDTQYF.

This clonotype was observed a handful of times. The V call is TRBV11-2, the J call TRBJ1-6; the D gene is possibly TRBD1 (5 bases). The CDR3 sequence is 15 residues long. Trimming removed 0 bases from V and 4 bases from J, with 7 bases in between. Germline V gene lookup returns CDR1 SGHAT and CDR2 FQNNGV. The CDR3 DNA reads TGTGCCAGCAGCTTAGAGGGACCGTATAATTCACCCCTCCACTTT. It is translated as CASSLEGPYNSPLHF.

This clonotype was observed a handful of times. The genes are TRBV6-2 or TRBV6-3 and TRBJ2-3, with 7 bases identical to TRBD2. After removal of 11 bases from V and 6 bases from J, the junction contained 8 bases not matched to a gene. This CDR3 has 12 residues. Germline CDR1 is MNHEY and CDR2 is SVGEGT. The CDR3 sequence: CALGGPWDTQYF. The CDR3, as DNA: TGTGCCTTGGGAGGGCCTTGGGATACGCAGTATTTT.

This clonotype was observed a handful of times. The chain links TRBV28 to TRBJ2-7; tentatively, D is TRBD2 (5 bases). Germline lookup yields CDR1 MDHEN and CDR2 SYDVKM. CDR3 length: 15 amino acids. V lost 2 bases, J lost 3 bases, and 14 bases lay in between. The CDR3 DNA is TGTGCCAGCAGTTTACTCGACATGGCGGGCTACGAGCAGTACTTC. Its translation is CASSLLDMAGYEQYF. Combining the CDR3 with reference TRBV28 and TRBJ2-7 gives the whole variable domain DVKVTQSSRYLVKRTGEKVFLECVQDMDHENMFWYRQDPGLGLRLIYFSYDVKMKEKGDIPEGYSVSREKKERFSLILESASTNQTSMYLCASSLLDMAGYEQYFGPGTRLTVT.

This clonotype was observed many times. The CDR3 loop is CASSEWGQRSGNTIYF. The CDR3 bases are TGTGCCAGCAGTGAATGGGGGCAACGCTCTGGAAACACCATATATTTT. The chain couples TRBV2 to TRBJ1-3; possibly TRBD1 for D (6 bases). Looked up from germline, CDR1 is SNHLY and CDR2 is FYNNEI. Trimming removed 2 bases at V and 0 bases at J, with 11 bases between. This CDR3 spans 16 amino acids.

This clonotype was picked up a small number of times. The chain carries TRBV2 and TRBJ1-4; D perhaps matches TRBD1 (5 bases). The CDR3 length is 14 residues. Trimming pared 2 bases from V and 8 bases from J, leaving 12 bases between. CDR1 SNHLY and CDR2 FYNNEI come from the germline V gene. The chain's CDR3 is CASSERPGWEKLFF. CDR3 coding DNA: TGTGCCAGCAGTGAAAGGCCAGGGTGGGAAAAACTGTTTTTT.

The genes are TRBV7-9 and TRBJ2-2; D not certain. The length of the CDR3 is 16 residues. With 0 bases removed from V and 4 bases from J, the gap between germline ends came to 12 bases. In germline, CDR1 is SEHNR, CDR2 FQNEAQ (reference sequence). The CDR3, as DNA: TGTGCCAGCAGCTTAGCAGGTTCGAAAAGCACCGGGGAGCTGTTTTTT. As protein: CASSLAGSKSTGELFF.